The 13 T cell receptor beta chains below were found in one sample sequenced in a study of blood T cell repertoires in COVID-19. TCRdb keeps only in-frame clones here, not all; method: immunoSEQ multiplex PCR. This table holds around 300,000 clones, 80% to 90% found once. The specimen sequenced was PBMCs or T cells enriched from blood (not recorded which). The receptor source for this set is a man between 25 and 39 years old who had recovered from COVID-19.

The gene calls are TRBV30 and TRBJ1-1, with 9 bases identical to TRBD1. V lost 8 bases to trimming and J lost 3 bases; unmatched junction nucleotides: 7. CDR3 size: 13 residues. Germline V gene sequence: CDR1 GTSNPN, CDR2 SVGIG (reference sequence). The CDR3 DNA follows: TGTGCCACCTCGGGACAGGGATACACTGAAGCTTTCTTT. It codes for CATSGQGYTEAFF.

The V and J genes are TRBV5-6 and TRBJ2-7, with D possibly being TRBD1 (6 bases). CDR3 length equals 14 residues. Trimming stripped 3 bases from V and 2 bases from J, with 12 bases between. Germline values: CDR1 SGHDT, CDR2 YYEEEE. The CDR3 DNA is TGTGCCAGCAGCTGGGTAGACAGGCCCTACGAGCAGTACTTC. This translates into CASSWVDRPYEQYF.

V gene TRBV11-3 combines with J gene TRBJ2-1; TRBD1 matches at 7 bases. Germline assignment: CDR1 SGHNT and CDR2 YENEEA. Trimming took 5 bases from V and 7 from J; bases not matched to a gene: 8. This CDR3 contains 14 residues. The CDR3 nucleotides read TGTGCCAGCAGCGAGGGGGCAGGGCGGAATGAGCAGTTCTTC. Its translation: CASSEGAGRNEQFF.

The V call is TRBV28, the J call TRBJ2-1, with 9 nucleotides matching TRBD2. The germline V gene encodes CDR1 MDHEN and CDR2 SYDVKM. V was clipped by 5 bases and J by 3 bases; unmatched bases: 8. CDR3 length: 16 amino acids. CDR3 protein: CASSPGSGGLYNEQFF. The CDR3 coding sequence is TGTGCCAGCAGTCCGGGTAGCGGGGGCCTCTACAATGAGCAGTTCTTC.

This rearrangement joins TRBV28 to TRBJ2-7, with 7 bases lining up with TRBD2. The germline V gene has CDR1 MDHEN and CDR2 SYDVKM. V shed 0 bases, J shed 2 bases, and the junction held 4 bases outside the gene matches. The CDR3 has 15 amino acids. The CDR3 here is CASSLWGGTTYEQYF. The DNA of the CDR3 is TGTGCCAGCAGTTTATGGGGGGGGACCACCTACGAGCAGTACTTC.

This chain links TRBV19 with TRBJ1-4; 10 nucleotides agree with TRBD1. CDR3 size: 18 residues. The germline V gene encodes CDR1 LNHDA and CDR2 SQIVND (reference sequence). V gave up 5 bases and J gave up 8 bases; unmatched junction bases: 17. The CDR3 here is CASSLLAAGTGVGEKLFF. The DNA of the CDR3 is TGTGCCAGTAGTCTACTAGCCGCCGGGACAGGGGTAGGAGAAAAACTGTTTTTT.

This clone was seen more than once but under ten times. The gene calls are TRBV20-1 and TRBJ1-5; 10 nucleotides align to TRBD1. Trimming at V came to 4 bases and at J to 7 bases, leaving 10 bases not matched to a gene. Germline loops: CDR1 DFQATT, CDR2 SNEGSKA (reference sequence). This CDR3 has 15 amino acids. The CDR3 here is CSAIDRDRGYQPQHF. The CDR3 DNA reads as TGCAGTGCTATTGACCGGGACAGGGGTTACCAGCCCCAGCATTTT.

The CDR3 nucleotides read TGTGCCAGCAGGGCGGTCTATACAGGGGAAGGTGAGCCCCAGCATTTT. Its translation: CASRAVYTGEGEPQHF. The rearrangement uses TRBV2 and TRBJ1-5; 7 positions match TRBD1. V was clipped by 6 bases and J by 8 bases; unmatched bases: 16. CDR3 size: 16 residues. Germline V gene lookup returns CDR1 SNHLY and CDR2 FYNNEI.

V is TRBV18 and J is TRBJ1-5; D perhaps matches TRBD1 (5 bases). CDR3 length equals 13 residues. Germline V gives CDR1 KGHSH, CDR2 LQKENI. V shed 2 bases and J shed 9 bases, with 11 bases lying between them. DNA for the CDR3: TGTGCCAGCTCACCAACGGGACTTGGGCCCCAGCATTTT. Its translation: CASSPTGLGPQHF.

The CDR3: CASSEDRGRNEKLFF. The CDR3 DNA follows: TGTGCCAGCAGTGAAGACAGGGGTCGGAATGAAAAACTGTTTTTT. The chain has TRBV2 and TRBJ1-4, with 7 bases lining up with TRBD1. The CDR3 is 15 amino acids. The germline V gene has CDR1 SNHLY and CDR2 FYNNEI. Losses at the gene ends were 1 base for V and 5 bases for J; bases not matched to a gene: 4.

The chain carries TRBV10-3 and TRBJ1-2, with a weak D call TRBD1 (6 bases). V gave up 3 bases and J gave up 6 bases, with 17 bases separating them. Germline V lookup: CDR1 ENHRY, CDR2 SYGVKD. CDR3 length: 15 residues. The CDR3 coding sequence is TGTGCCATCAGTGAATCAGGGGTAGGGCCCGATGGCTACACCTTC. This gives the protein CAISESGVGPDGYTF.

This chain's CDR3 is CASRRGACGYTF. In DNA, the CDR3 is TGTGCCAGCAGACGGGGGGCCTGTGGCTACACCTTC. V usage is TRBV14 and J usage is TRBJ1-2; the D gene is possibly TRBD1 (6 bases). From germline, CDR1 is SGHDN and CDR2 FVKESK. The CDR3 totals 12 residues. Trimming shortened V by 6 bases and J by 7 bases, and 12 bases separated the two germline ends.

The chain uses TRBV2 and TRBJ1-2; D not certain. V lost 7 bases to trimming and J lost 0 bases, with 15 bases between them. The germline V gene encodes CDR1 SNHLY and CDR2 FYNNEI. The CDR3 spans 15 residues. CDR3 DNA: TGTGCCAGCACTACCTACGAGCTATCTAACTATGGCTACACCTTC. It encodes CASTTYELSNYGYTF. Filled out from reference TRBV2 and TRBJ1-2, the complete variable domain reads EPEVTQTPSHQVTQMGQEVILRCVPISNHLYFYWYRQILGQKVEFLVSFYNNEISEKSEIFDDQFSVERPDGSNFTLKIRSTKLEDSAMYFCASTTYELSNYGYTFGSGTRLTVV.